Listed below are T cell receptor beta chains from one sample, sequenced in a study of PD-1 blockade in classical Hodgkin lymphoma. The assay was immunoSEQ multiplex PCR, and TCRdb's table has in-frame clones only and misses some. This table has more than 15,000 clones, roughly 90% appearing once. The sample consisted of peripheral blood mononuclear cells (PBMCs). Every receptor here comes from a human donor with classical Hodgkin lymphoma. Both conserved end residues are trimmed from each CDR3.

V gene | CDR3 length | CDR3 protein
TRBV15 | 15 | ATSRGYGGFSTDTQY
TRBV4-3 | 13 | ASSQALQKGEKLF
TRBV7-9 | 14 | ASSLAAGKMGEKLF
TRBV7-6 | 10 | ASSSIGETQY
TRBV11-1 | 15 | ASSPVDRAGGSGEQF
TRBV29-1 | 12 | SVEASGYKNIQY
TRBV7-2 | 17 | ASSPTLGTSGLSSYEQY
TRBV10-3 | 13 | AISELDSGANVLT
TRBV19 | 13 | ASRTAESSYNEQF
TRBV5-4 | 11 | ASSLDWGNIQY